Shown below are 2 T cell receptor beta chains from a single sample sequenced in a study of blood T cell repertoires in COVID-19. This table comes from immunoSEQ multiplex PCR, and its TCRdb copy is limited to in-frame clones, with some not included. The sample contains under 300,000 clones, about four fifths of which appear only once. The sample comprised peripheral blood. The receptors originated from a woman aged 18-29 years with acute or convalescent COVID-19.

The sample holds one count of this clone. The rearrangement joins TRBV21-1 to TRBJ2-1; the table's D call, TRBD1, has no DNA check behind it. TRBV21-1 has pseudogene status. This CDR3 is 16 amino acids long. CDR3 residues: CASRWAGICVGNEQFF. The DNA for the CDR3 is TGTGCCAGCAGATGGGCAGGGATATGTGTTGGCAATGAGCAGTTCTTC.

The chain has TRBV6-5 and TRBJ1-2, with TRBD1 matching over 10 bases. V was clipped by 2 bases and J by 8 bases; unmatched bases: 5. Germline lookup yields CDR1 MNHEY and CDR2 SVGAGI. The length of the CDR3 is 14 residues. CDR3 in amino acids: CASSYRDRGGGYTF. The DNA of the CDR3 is TGTGCCAGCAGTTACCGGGACAGGGGAGGAGGCTACACCTTC.